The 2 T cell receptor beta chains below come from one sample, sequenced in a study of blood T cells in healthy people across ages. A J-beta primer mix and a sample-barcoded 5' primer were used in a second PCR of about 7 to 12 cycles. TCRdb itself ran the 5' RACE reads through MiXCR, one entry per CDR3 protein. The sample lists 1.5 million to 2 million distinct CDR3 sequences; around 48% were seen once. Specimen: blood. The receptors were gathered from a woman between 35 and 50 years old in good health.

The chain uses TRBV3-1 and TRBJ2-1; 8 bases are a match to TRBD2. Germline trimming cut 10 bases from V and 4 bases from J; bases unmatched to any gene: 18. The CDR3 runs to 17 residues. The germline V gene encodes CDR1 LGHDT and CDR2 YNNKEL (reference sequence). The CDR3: CATYGPPLAGGYNEQFF. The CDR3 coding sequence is TGTGCCACCTACGGTCCCCCGTTGGCGGGGGGTTACAATGAGCAGTTCTTC.

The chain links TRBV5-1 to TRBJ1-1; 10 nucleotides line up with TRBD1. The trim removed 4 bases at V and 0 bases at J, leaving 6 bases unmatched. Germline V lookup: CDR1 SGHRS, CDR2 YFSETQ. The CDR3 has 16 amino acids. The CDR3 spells CASSPDRGPVNTEAFF. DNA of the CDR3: TGCGCCAGCAGCCCTGACAGGGGGCCGGTGAACACTGAAGCTTTCTTT.